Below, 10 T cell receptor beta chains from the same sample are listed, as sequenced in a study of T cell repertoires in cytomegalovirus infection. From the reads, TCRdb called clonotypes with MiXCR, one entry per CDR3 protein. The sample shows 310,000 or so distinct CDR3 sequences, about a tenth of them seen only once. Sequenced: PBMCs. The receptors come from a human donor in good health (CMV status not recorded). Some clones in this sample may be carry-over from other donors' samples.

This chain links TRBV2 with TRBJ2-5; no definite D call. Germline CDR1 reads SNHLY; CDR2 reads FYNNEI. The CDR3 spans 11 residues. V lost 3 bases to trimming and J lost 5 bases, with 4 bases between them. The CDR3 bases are TGTGCCAGCAGTGAGTGGGAGACCCAGTACTTC. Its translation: CASSEWETQYF. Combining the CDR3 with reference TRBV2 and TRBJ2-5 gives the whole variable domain EPEVTQTPSHQVTQMGQEVILRCVPISNHLYFYWYRQILGQKVEFLVSFYNNEISEKSEIFDDQFSVERPDGSNFTLKIRSTKLEDSAMYFCASSEWETQYFGPGTRLLVL.

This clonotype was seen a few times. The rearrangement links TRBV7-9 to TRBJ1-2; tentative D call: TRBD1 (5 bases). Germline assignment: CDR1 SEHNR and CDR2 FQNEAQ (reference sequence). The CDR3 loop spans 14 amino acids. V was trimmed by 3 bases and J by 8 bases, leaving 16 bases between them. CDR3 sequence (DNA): TGTGCCAGCAGCTTCCAGGGCCGGTTTGGCGGCTACACCTTC. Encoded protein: CASSFQGRFGGYTF. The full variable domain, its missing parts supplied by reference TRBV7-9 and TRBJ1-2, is DTGVSQNPRHKITKRGQNVTFRCDPISEHNRLYWYRQTLGQGPEFLTYFQNEAQLEKSRLLSDRFSAERPKGSFSTLEIQRTEQGDSAMYLCASSFQGRFGGYTFGSGTRLTVV.

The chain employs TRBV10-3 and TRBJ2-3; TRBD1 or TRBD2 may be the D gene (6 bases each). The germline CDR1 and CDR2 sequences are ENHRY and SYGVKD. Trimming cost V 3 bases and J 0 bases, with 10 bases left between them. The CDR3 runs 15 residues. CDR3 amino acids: CAISERGPSTDTQYF. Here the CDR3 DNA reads TGTGCCATCAGTGAACGGGGGCCTAGCACAGATACGCAGTATTTT.

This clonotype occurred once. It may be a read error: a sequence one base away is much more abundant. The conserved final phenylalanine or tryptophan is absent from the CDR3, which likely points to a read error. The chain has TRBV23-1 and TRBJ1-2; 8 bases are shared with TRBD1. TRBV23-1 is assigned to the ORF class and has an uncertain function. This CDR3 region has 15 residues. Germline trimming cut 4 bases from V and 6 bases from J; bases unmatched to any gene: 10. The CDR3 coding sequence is TGCGCCAGCAGTCCCCACGGAACAGGGGGGCATGGCTACACCATC. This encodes CASSPHGTGGHGYTI.

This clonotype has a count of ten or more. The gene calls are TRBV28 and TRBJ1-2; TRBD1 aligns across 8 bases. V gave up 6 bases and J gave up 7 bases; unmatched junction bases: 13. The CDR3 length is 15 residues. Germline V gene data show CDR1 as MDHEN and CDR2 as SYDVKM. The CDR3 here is CASRSTTGGRGGYTF. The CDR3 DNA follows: TGTGCCAGCAGATCGACCACAGGGGGAAGGGGTGGCTACACCTTC.

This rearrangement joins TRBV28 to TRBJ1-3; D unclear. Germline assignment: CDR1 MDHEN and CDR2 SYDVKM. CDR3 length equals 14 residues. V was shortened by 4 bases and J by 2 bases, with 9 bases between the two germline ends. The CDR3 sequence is CASSYTVPGNTIYF. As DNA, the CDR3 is TGTGCCAGCAGTTACACCGTGCCTGGAAACACCATATATTTT.

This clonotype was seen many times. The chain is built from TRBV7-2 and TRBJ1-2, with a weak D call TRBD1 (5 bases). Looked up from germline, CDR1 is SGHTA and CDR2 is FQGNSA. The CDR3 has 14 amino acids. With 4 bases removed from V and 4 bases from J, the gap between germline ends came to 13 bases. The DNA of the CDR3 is TGTGCCAGCAGCTCACACCAGGGTGGCTATGGCTACACCTTC. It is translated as CASSSHQGGYGYTF.

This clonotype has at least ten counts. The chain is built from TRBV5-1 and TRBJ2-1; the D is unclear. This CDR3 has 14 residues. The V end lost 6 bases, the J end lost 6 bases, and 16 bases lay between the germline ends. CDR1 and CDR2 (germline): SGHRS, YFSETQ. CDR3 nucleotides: TGCGCCAGCAAAAGCGACTTTAGGTCCAATGAGCAGTTCTTC. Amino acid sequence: CASKSDFRSNEQFF. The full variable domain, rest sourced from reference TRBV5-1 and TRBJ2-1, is KAGVTQTPRYLIKTRGQQVTLSCSPISGHRSVSWYQQTPGQGLQFLFEYFSETQRNKGNFPGRFSGRQFSNSRSEMNVSTLELGDSALYLCASKSDFRSNEQFFGPGTRLTVL.

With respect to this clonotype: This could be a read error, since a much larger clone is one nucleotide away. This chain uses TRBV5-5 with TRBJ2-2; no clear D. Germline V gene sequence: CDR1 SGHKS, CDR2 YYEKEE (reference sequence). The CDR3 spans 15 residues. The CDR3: CVSSKNTVNTGELFF. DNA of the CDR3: TGTGTCAGCAGCAAAAACACAGTGAACACCGGGGAGCTGTTTTTT.

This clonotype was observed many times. CDR3 residues: CASSLASTIRNQPQHF. Written as DNA, the CDR3 is TGTGCCAGCAGTTTAGCTAGCACTATTCGCAATCAGCCCCAGCATTTT. The chain is built from TRBV12-3 or TRBV12-4 and TRBJ1-5, with D unclear. V was trimmed by 0 bases and J by 2 bases, leaving 11 bases between them. The CDR3 spans 16 residues.